This TCR beta chain was captured in a study of CD8 T cells in ankylosing spondylitis. TCRdb recomputed calls from the 5' RACE reads with MiXCR, one row per CDR3 protein. Among a few hundred thousand distinct CDR3 sequences, 18% were seen once, and the ten largest hold around 32%. Germline V lookup: CDR1 SGHDN, CDR2 FVKESK. This CDR3 is 16 amino acids long. The trim removed 8 bases at V and 1 base at J, leaving 11 bases unmatched. The clonotype originates from a male donor with ankylosing spondylitis or in good health (not recorded which). Sequenced material: blood, either unsorted or a sorted T cell fraction (not recorded which). The chain carries TRBV14 and TRBJ2-7, with 10 nucleotides matching TRBD1. The CDR3 DNA follows: TGTGCCAGCTTAGACAGGGGGCTCATATATTCCTACGAGCAGTACTTC. Amino acids: CASLDRGLIYSYEQYF.